What follows is one TCR beta chain and its context. The data belong to a study of blood T cell repertoires in COVID-19. Per the authors' pipeline: Amplified reference gene primers provided the basis for estimating nucleated cell counts. Method: immunoSEQ multiplex PCR; TCRdb's copy keeps in-frame clones and lacks some. The V and J calls and clone size are taken from that table; D and trimming were inferred from the DNA. This table holds around 70,000 clones, around 75% found once. What was sequenced was peripheral blood. The sequence was obtained from a man between 65 and 85 years old with acute or convalescent COVID-19.

CDR3 protein: CASSGRRPGTEAFF. The CDR3 bases are TGTGCCAGTAGTGGTCGGCGCCCAGGAACTGAAGCTTTCTTT. The rearrangement uses TRBV19 and TRBJ1-1; D gene ambiguous. Per germline, CDR1 LNHDA and CDR2 SQIVND (reference sequence). This CDR3 has 14 amino acids. V dropped 5 bases and J dropped 5 bases, with 15 bases sitting between them.